Presented here are 7 T cell receptor beta chains from one specimen sequenced in a study of CD8+ T cells in alopecia areata. Time point noted: mouse skin 6 weeks after grafting, around onset of hair loss. Extraction of RNA preceded its reverse transcription into cDNA, which served as the sequencing template. Assay: immunoSEQ multiplex PCR; the TCRdb copy retains only in-frame clones and omits some. Reported are several thousand clones, none seen only once; the ten largest carry 20% to 30%. This sample comprised skin, obtained at week 6. These TCRs come from a C3H/HeJ mouse with alopecia areata. The mouse line has the MHC haplotype H2-k.

This clone was observed a handful of times. The genes are named according to mouse. The sequenced part of the CDR3 DNA is TGTGCCAGCGGTGGGACTGGGGCTAGTGCAGAA. It specifies CASGGTGASAE. The CDR3 as a whole reads CASGGTGASAETLYF. J is TRBJ2-3 and V is TRBV13-2; 9 bases are a match to TRBD2. The read ends 4 residues early relative to the CDR3; the germline J gene fills the gap. Looked up from germline, CDR1 is NNHNN and CDR2 is SYGAGS (reference sequence). CDR3 length: 15 amino acids. The J segment lost 0 bases and the V segment lost 3 bases, leaving 2 bases of the junction unmatched.

This clone was detected only a few times. Gene labels here are mouse ones. Read data end 4 residues before the CDR3 end; the end is taken from the germline J gene. The J gene is TRBJ2-1, the V gene TRBV13-1; TRBD2 agrees at 8 bases. With V trimmed by 0 bases and J by 0 bases, 2 bases remained unmatched. The CDR3 is made up of 16 amino acids. Looked up from germline, CDR1 is NSHNY and CDR2 is SYGAGN. CDR3 DNA, as far as it was read: TGTGCCAGCAGTGATGTGGGGGGGGGTAACTATGCT. The encoded protein is CASSDVGGGNYA. In full, the CDR3 is CASSDVGGGNYAEQFF.

This clone was detected only a few times. Mouse gene names apply. The CDR3 end lies 3 residues beyond the end of the read and is filled in from the germline J gene. V is TRBV1 and J is TRBJ1-6; perhaps TRBD1 as D (5 bases). TRBJ1-6 is flagged as an ORF with uncertain function. Trimming took off 4 bases at V and 0 bases at J, with 7 bases between the two ends. The CDR3 loop spans 15 amino acids. The germline CDR1 and CDR2 sequences are NSQYPW and LRSPGD (reference sequence). CDR3 amino acids: CTCSGTYSYNSPLYF. Partial CDR3 DNA: TGCACCTGCAGTGGGACATATTCCTATAATTCGCCC.

This clone was observed a handful of times. The germline and genes are mouse ones. CDR3 loop: CASSMEGYNYAEQFF. The covered CDR3 bases are TGTGCCAGCAGTATGGAGGGGTATAACTATGCT. This chain uses TRBV19 with TRBJ2-1; weak D call: TRBD1 (5 bases). The DNA ends 4 residues before the CDR3 does, and the rest of the CDR3 is filled in from the germline J gene. The length of the CDR3 is 15 residues. V was trimmed by 2 bases and J by 0 bases, leaving 9 bases between them. Looked up from germline, CDR1 is FNHDT and CDR2 is SITEND (reference sequence).

The sample holds many counts of this clone. Mouse names are used for the genes. The read ends 4 residues shy of where the CDR3 ends; the end is completed using the germline J gene. V gene TRBV17 combines with J gene TRBJ2-7; TRBD2 matches 9 bases. The V segment lost 5 bases and the J segment 3 bases; nucleotides outside the gene matches: 2. The CDR3 has 13 amino acids. Germline values: CDR1 MNHDT, CDR2 YYDKIL. CDR3 residues: CASSPGLGYEQYF. Partial CDR3 DNA: TGTGCTAGCAGTCCGGGACTGGGCTAT.

The table lists this clone with a few counts. Any gene name here is a mouse gene name. Sequencing ends 4 residues short of the CDR3 end; the germline J gene provides the rest. The genes are TRBV29 and TRBJ1-2, with TRBD1 identical over 8 bases. Germline V CDR1 and CDR2: MSHET, SYDVDS. This CDR3 spans 15 amino acids. The V and J ends lost 3 bases and 3 bases, in that order; junction bases with no gene match: 6. The CDR3 loop is CASSFGPQGDSDYTF. CDR3 bases read: TGTGCTAGCAGTTTTGGCCCACAGGGGGACTCC. Looking up the rest from reference TRBV29 and TRBJ1-2 gives the full variable domain: DMKVTQMPRYLIKRMGENVLLECGQDMSHETMYWYRQDPGLGLQLIYISYDVDSNSEGDIPKGYRVSRKKREHFSLILDSAKTNQTSVYFCASSFGPQGDSDYTFGSGTRLLVI.

This clone was observed a few times. The genes and germline here are from mouse. The read halts 4 residues ahead of the CDR3 end, with the missing end drawn from the germline J gene. The chain has TRBV19 and TRBJ2-3, with TRBD1 identical over 10 bases. Germline V CDR1 and CDR2: FNHDT, SITEND (reference sequence). This CDR3 has 15 amino acids. The V and J ends lost 4 bases and 3 bases, in that order; junction bases with no gene match: 5. The CDR3 spells CASSDRGQGAETLYF. The covered CDR3 bases are TGTGCCAGCAGTGATAGGGGACAGGGGGCAGAA.